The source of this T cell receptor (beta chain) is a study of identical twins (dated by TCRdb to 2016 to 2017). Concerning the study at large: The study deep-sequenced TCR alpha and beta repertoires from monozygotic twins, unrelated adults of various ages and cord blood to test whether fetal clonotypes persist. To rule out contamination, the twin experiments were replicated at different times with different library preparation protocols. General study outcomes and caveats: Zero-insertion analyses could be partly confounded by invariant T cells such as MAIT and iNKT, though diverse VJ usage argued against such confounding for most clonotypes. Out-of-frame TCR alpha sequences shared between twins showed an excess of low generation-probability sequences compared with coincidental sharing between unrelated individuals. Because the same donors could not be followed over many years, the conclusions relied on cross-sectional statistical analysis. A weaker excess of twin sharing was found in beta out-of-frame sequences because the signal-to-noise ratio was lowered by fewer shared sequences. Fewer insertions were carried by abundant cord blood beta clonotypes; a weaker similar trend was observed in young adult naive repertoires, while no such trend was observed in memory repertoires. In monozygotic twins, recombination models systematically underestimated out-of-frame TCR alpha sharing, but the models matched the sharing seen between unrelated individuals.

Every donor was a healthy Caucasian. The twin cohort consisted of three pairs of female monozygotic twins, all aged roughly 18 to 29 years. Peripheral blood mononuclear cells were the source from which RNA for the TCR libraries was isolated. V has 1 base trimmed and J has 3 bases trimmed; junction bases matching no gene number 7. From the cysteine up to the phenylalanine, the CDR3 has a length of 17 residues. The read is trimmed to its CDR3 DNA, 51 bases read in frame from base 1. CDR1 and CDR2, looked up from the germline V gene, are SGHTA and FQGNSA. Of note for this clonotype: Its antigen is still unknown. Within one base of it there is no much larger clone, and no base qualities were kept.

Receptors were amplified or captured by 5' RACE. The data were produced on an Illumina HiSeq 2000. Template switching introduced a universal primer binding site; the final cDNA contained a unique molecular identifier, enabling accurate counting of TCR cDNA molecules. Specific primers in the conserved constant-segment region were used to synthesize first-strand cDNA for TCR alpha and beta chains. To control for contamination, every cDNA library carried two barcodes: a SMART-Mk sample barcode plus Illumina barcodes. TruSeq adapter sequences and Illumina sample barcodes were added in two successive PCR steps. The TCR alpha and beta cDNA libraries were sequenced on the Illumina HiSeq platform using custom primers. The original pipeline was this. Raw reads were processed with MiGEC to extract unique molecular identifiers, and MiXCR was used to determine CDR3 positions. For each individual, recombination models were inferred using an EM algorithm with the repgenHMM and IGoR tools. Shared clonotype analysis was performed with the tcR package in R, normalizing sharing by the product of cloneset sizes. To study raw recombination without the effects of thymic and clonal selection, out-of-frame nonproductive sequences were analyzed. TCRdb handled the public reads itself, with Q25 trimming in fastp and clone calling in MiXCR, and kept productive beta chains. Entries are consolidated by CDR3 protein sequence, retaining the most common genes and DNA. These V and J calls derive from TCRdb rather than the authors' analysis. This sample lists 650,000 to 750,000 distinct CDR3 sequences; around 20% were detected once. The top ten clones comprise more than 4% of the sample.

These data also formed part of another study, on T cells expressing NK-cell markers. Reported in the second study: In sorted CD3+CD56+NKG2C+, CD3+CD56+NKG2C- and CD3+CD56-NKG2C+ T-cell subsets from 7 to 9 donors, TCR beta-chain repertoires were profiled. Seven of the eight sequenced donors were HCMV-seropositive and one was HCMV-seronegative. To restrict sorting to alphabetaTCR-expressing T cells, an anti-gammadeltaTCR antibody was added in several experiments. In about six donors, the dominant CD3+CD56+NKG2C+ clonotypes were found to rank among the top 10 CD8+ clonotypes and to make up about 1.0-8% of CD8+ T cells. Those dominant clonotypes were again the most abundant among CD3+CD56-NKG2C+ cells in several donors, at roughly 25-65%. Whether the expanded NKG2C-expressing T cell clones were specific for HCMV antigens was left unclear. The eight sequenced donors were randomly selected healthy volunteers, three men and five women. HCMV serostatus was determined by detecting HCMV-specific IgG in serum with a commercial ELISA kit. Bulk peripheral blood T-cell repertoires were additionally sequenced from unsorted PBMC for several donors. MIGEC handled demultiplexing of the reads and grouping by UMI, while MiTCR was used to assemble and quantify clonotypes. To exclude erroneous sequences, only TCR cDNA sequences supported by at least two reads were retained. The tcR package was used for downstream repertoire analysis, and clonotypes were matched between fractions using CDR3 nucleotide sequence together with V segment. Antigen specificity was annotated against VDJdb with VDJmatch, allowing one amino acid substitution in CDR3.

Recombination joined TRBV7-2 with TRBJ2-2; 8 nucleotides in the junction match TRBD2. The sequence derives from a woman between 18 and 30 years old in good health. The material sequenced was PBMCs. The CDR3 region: CASSLGWRGDYTGELFF. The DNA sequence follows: TGTGCCAGCAGCTTAGGATGGCGGGGGGACTACACCGGGGAGCTGTTTTTT. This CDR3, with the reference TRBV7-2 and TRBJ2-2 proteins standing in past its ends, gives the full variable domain GAGVSQSPSNKVTEKGKDVELRCDPISGHTALYWYRQSLGQGLEFLIYFQGNSAPDKSGLPSDRFSAERTGGSVSTLTIQRTQQEDSAVYLCASSLGWRGDYTGELFFGEGSRLTVL.